The present T cell receptor (beta chain) was sequenced within a study of cytomegalovirus exposure and HLA in healthy donors. Study background: Counted in an early data release were approximately 80 million unique TCRs from HLA-typed donors.

Study-wide results and limits: Later analysis identified about 18,000 TCR beta sequences associated with HLA alleles, using a false discovery rate threshold of 0.05.

As regards this clone: Its antigen is currently unknown.

Primers: 60 Vbeta forward and 13 Jbeta reverse. Produced via immunoSEQ multiplex PCR; TCRdb's table is partial and in-frame only. Recorded for this sample: roughly 80,000 clones. Germline V gives CDR1 LNHDA, CDR2 SQIVND (reference sequence). The CDR3 covers 15 residues. Trimming shortened V by 1 base and J by 2 bases, and 9 bases separated the two germline ends. The chain recombines TRBV19 with TRBJ1-5, with D possibly TRBD1 on 5 matching bases. The TCR was taken from a girl aged 10 to 17 in good health and CMV-seropositive. Material for sequencing was PBMCs. DNA of the CDR3: TGTGCCAGTAGTATAGCAGGGCGAGGCAATCAGCCCCAGCATTTT. Protein sequence: CASSIAGRGNQPQHF.